These T cell receptor beta chains were read from a single sample in a study of vaccination effects on CD4 cells after COVID-19. Method: immunoSEQ multiplex PCR; TCRdb's copy keeps in-frame clones and lacks some. The sample holds around 26,000 clones, around three quarters seen once. No antigen has been identified for these receptors. The specimen was CD4+ T cells from PBMCs cultured with HCoV-NL63 spike peptides, collected before COVID-19 vaccination. The receptor set was obtained from a human donor who had a prior SARS-CoV-2 infection. Both conserved end residues are part of each CDR3. A D gene is named only where the DNA matches it firmly. Only some rows state a clone size, as once, few, many or a class for expanded clones.

>TRBJ2-7|few|TRBD2|TRBV7-2
CASSSGVGLAMRYEQYF
TGTGCCAGCAGCTCAGGGGTAGGACTAGCAATGCGCTACGAGCAGTACTTC
>TRBJ1-1|.|.|TRBV6-4
CASSRLPATGITEAFF
TGTGCCAGCAGCAGACTCCCTGCAACAGGGATCACTGAAGCTTTCTTT
>TRBJ1-1|.|.|TRBV4-3
CASSQDRNTEAFF
TGCGCCAGCAGCCAAGACAGGAACACTGAAGCTTTCTTT
>TRBJ1-3|.|.|TRBV18
CASSPPNGPSSGNTIYF
TGTGCCAGCTCACCCCCGAATGGGCCGAGCTCTGGAAACACCATATATTTT
>TRBJ2-5|.|TRBD2|TRBV24-1
CATSDSGLAGGETQYF
TGTGCCACCAGTGATTCGGGACTAGCGGGAGGGGAGACCCAGTACTTC
>TRBJ2-1|.|.|TRBV21-1
CASSKGAVAGYGEQFF
TGTGCCAGCAGCAAGGGAGCGGTAGCGGGATATGGTGAGCAGTTCTTC
>TRBJ2-1|.|.|TRBV5-1
CASSLAEGEQFF
TGCGCCAGCAGCTTGGCCGAGGGTGAGCAGTTCTTC
>TRBJ1-1|.|.|TRBV7-9
CASSLDTGSTDTEAFF
TGTGCCAGCAGCTTAGACACAGGGTCGACGGACACTGAAGCTTTCTTT
>TRBJ2-5|.|TRBD2|TRBV10-3
CAISPWGLDQETQYF
TGTGCCATCAGTCCTTGGGGACTAGACCAAGAGACCCAGTACTTC
>TRBJ2-7|.|.|TRBV11-3
CASSFLYEQYF
TGTGCCAGCAGCTTTCTATACGAGCAGTACTTC
>TRBJ2-2|.|TRBD1|TRBV5-1
CASSFQQGASTGELFF
TGCGCCAGCAGCTTCCAACAGGGGGCGAGCACCGGGGAGCTGTTTTTT
>TRBJ2-5|.|.|TRBV5-8
CASSTYQGSVQETQYF
TGTGCCAGCAGTACCTATCAAGGTAGCGTACAAGAGACCCAGTACTTC
>TRBJ2-5|.|TRBD1|TRBV24-1
CATSDPGQGGETQYF
TGTGCCACCAGTGACCCCGGACAGGGAGGTGAGACCCAGTACTTC
>TRBJ1-1|.|.|TRBV18
CASSPGFGAFF
TGTGCCAGCTCACCAGGGTTTGGAGCTTTCTTT
>TRBJ1-2|.|TRBD1|TRBV7-9
CASSFTGGGGYGYTF
TGTGCCAGCAGCTTCACAGGGGGCGGAGGCTATGGCTACACCTTC
>TRBJ1-1|.|.|TRBV27
CASSRGGVGTEAFF
TGTGCCAGCAGTCGGGGGGGAGTCGGCACTGAAGCTTTCTTT
>TRBJ2-7|.|TRBD2|TRBV29-1
CSVLTSVGYEQYF
TGCAGCGTTTTGACTAGCGTAGGCTACGAGCAGTACTTC
>TRBJ1-1|.|.|TRBV7-3
CASSLGGAVEAFF
TGTGCCAGCAGCTTAGGGGGGGCTGTAGAAGCTTTCTTT
>TRBJ1-4|few|.|TRBV27
CASSPQQGSGAKLFF
TGTGCCAGCAGTCCCCAACAGGGAAGTGGTGCAAAACTGTTTTTT
>TRBJ2-1|once|TRBD2|TRBV4-2
CASSQAASGGLYEQFF
TGTGCCAGCAGCCAAGCAGCTAGCGGGGGTCTTTATGAGCAGTTCTTC
>TRBJ2-3|.|.|TRBV19
CASTTWGSSSTDTQYF
TGTGCCAGTACAACATGGGGAAGTTCTAGCACAGATACGCAGTATTTT
>TRBJ2-7|.|.|TRBV20-1
CSASERANYEQYF
TGCAGTGCTAGTGAGCGGGCCAACTACGAGCAGTACTTC
>TRBJ2-7|.|.|TRBV2
CASSSESSYEQYF
TGTGCCAGCTCCAGTGAAAGCTCCTACGAGCAGTACTTC
>TRBJ2-1|.|.|TRBV19
CASSQNTYNEQFF
TGTGCCAGTAGCCAAAATACCTACAATGAGCAGTTCTTC
>TRBJ1-3|few|TRBD1|TRBV6-5
CASQGAGINTIYF
TGTGCCAGCCAGGGGGCAGGGATCAACACCATATATTTT
>TRBJ2-2|.|TRBD2|TRBV7-6
CASSRLAGEAGELFF
TGTGCCAGCAGCCGACTAGCGGGGGAGGCCGGGGAGCTGTTTTTT
>TRBJ2-1|.|.|TRBV7-9
CASSLQARNNEQFF
TGTGCCAGCAGCTTACAGGCTAGAAACAATGAGCAGTTCTTC
>TRBJ2-2|.|.|TRBV5-1
CASSLGLGATGELFF
TGCGCCAGCAGCTTGGGCCTGGGTGCGACCGGGGAGCTGTTTTTT
>TRBJ2-5|.|TRBD2|TRBV10-1
CASKGSGDGTQYF
TGCGCCAGCAAAGGTAGCGGGGATGGGACCCAGTACTTC
>TRBJ1-3|.|.|TRBV6-5
CASRNGGPSGNTIYF
TGTGCCAGCAGGAACGGGGGGCCCTCTGGAAACACCATATATTTT
>TRBJ2-3|.|.|TRBV5-6
CASSFGTDTQYF
TGTGCCAGCAGCTTCGGGACAGATACGCAGTATTTT
>TRBJ1-6|.|.|TRBV18
CASSPNTGTNSPLHF
TGTGCCAGCTCACCTAATACAGGGACCAATTCACCCCTCCACTTT
>TRBJ2-4|.|.|TRBV12-3/TRBV12-4
CASSLLKGDIQYF
TGTGCCAGCAGTTTGCTCAAGGGGGACATTCAGTACTTC
>TRBJ2-1|.|TRBD1|TRBV24-1
CATSDSGTGDNEQFF
TGTGCCACCAGTGATAGTGGGACAGGGGACAATGAGCAGTTCTTC
>TRBJ2-1|.|.|TRBV18
CASSPVGNEQFF
TGTGCCAGCTCACCAGTGGGTAATGAGCAGTTCTTC
>TRBJ1-6|few|.|TRBV14
CASSQEPAGTSSYNSPLHF
TGTGCCAGCAGCCAAGAGCCAGCCGGTACGAGCTCCTATAATTCACCCCTCCACTTT
>TRBJ1-4|.|TRBD1|TRBV5-4
CASSRRGGHNEKLFF
TGTGCCAGCAGCCGCAGGGGGGGGCATAATGAAAAACTGTTTTTT
>TRBJ2-1|.|TRBD2|TRBV15
CATSRDLAGGQFF
TGTGCCACCAGCAGAGATTTAGCGGGAGGTCAGTTCTTC
>TRBJ2-7|few|.|TRBV7-3
CASSLWPYEQYF
TGTGCCAGCAGCTTATGGCCTTACGAGCAGTACTTC
>TRBJ2-1|.|TRBD2|TRBV3-1/TRBV3-2
CASSQDPSRTSGTPEQFF
TGTGCCAGCAGCCAAGATCCATCGAGGACTAGCGGGACCCCCGAGCAGTTCTTC
>TRBJ2-4|.|TRBD1|TRBV6-6
CASRNRGSHIQYF
TGTGCCAGCAGAAACAGGGGCTCGCACATTCAGTACTTC
>TRBJ1-1|.|TRBD1|TRBV11-3
CASSPITGANTEAFF
TGTGCCAGCAGCCCAATTACAGGGGCGAACACTGAAGCTTTCTTT
>TRBJ2-3|.|.|TRBV5-1
CASSLAGDHTQYF
TGCGCCAGCAGCTTGGCAGGGGATCATACGCAGTATTTT
>TRBJ2-4|.|.|TRBV27
CASSLTRLGGLENIQYF
TGTGCCAGCAGTTTAACTCGGCTCGGGGGCTTGGAAAACATTCAGTACTTC
>TRBJ2-2|.|.|TRBV18
CASSVGTANTGELFF
TGTGCCAGCTCAGTTGGGACTGCGAACACCGGGGAGCTGTTTTTT
>TRBJ1-1|.|.|TRBV2
CASRTDGRNTEAFF
TGTGCCAGCAGGACCGACGGAAGAAACACTGAAGCTTTCTTT
>TRBJ2-7|.|TRBD2|TRBV4-3
CASSQDSSGRQAQYF
TGCGCCAGCAGCCAAGATTCTAGCGGGCGCCAGGCGCAGTACTTC
>TRBJ2-7|.|.|TRBV9
CASSVGGTSSYEQYF
TGTGCCAGCAGCGTAGGCGGGACCAGCTCCTACGAGCAGTACTTC
>TRBJ2-3|.|TRBD2|TRBV24-1
CATSDPGYSGTSGSKDTQYF
TGTGCCACCAGTGATCCAGGTTACTCCGGGACTAGCGGGAGTAAAGATACGCAGTATTTT
>TRBJ1-2|.|TRBD1|TRBV7-6
CASSLARDTIGQGRYNYGYTF
TGTGCCAGCAGCTTAGCGCGGGACACTATCGGACAGGGGCGATATAACTATGGCTACACCTTC
>TRBJ2-5|.|.|TRBV4-3
CASSQEVGAMTQYF
TGCGCCAGCAGCCAAGAAGTCGGGGCGATGACCCAGTACTTC
>TRBJ1-5|.|.|TRBV6-5
CASSYSSSNQPQHF
TGTGCCAGCAGTTACTCCAGTAGCAATCAGCCCCAGCATTTT
>TRBJ1-4|.|.|TRBV2
CASNRQLNEKLFF
TGTGCCAGCAACAGACAGCTTAATGAAAAACTGTTTTTT
>TRBJ1-2|.|TRBD1|TRBV7-8
CASSLTGQGGYGYTF
TGTGCCAGCAGCTTAACGGGACAGGGGGGCTATGGCTACACCTTC
>TRBJ2-1|.|TRBD2|TRBV11-2
CASSLVLGGSQFF
TGTGCCAGCAGCTTAGTGCTCGGCGGGAGTCAGTTCTTC
>TRBJ2-3|.|TRBD2|TRBV3-1/TRBV3-2
CASSFTLAGASTDTQYF
TGTGCCAGCAGCTTCACACTAGCGGGAGCTAGCACAGATACGCAGTATTTT
>TRBJ2-3|medium-sized|TRBD2|TRBV2
CASRAGTSDTDTQYF
TGTGCCAGCAGGGCCGGGACTAGCGACACAGATACGCAGTATTTT
>TRBJ2-2|.|TRBD2|TRBV2
CASTPSGRWAGELFF
TGTGCCAGCACCCCAAGCGGGAGATGGGCCGGGGAGCTGTTTTTT